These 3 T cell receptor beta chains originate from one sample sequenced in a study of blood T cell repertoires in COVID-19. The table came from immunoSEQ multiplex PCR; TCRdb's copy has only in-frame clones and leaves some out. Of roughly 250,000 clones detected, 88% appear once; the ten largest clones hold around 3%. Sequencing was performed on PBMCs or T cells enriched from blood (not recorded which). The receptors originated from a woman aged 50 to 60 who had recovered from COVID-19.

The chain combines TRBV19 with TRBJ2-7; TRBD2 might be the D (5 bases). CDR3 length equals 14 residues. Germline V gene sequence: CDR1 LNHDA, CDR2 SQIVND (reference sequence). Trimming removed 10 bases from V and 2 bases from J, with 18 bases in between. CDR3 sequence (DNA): TGTGCCACCACCCGGGGAAGCGGTGCCTACGAGCAGTACTTC. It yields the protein CATTRGSGAYEQYF.

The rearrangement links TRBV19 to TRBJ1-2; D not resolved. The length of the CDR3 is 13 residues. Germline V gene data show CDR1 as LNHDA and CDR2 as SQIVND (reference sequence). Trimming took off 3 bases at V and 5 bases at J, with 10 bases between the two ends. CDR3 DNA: TGTGCCAGTAGTATGAGGGCGCGGTATGGCTACACCTTC. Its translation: CASSMRARYGYTF.

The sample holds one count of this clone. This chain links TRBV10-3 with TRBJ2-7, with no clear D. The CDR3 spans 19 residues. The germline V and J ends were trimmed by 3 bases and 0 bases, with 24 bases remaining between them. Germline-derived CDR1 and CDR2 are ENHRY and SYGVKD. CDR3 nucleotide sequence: TGTGCCATCAGTGACCGCCTCCAAAAAAGACGGGTAAGCTCCTACGAGCAGTACTTC. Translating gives CAISDRLQKRRVSSYEQYF.